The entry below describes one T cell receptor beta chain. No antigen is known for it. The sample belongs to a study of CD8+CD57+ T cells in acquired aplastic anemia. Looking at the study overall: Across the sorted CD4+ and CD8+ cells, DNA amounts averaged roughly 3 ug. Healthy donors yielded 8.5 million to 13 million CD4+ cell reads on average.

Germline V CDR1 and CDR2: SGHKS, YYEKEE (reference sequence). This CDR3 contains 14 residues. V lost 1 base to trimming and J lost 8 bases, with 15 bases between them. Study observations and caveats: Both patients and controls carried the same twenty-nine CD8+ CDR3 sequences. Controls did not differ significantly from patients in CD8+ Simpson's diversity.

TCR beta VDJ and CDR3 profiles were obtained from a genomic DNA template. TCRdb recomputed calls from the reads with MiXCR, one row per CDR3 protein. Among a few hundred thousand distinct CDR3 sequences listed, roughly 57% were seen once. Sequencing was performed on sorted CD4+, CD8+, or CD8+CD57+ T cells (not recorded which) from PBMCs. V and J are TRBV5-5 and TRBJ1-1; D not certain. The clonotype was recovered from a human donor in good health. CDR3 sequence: CASSLQVGRTEAFF. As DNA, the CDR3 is TGTGCCAGCAGCTTGCAGGTAGGGCGAACAGAAGCTTTCTTT.